The 5 T cell receptor beta chains below were found in one sample sequenced in a study of human T cells and chemical hapten exposure. Time point: patch test 1, 2 weeks after DPC sensitization. Treatment indicated: therapeutic diphenylcyclopropenone sensitization with weekly scalp DPC. One entry per CDR3 protein results from TCRdb running MiXCR on the RACE reads. The table records 95,000 to 150,000 distinct CDR3 sequences, around 15% of them present only once. This specimen was whole blood, taken in connection with sensitization to the hapten diphenylcyclopropenone (DPC). These receptors all come from a young man with alopecia areata. Some clones in this sample may be carry-over from other donors' samples.

This clonotype turned up a few times. The chain couples TRBV4-3 to TRBJ1-1; 7 bases line up with TRBD1. In germline, CDR1 is LGHNA, CDR2 YSLEER. There are 15 residues in the CDR3. V was clipped by 0 bases and J by 5 bases; unmatched bases: 6. The CDR3 coding sequence is TGCGCCAGCAGCCAAGAACAGGGGTTCTGGACTGAAGCTTTCTTT. It codes for CASSQEQGFWTEAFF.

The chain recombines TRBV7-2 with TRBJ2-5; 9 bases agree with TRBD1. Germline V gene data show CDR1 as SGHTA and CDR2 as FQGNSA. CDR3 length: 16 amino acids. Trimming cost V 1 base and J 4 bases; bases outside gene matches: 7. The CDR3 here is CASSLGLGQGGETQYF. The CDR3, as DNA: TGTGCCAGCAGCTTAGGCCTGGGACAGGGCGGAGAGACCCAGTACTTC. Drawing the rest from reference TRBV7-2 and TRBJ2-5, the complete variable domain is GAGVSQSPSNKVTEKGKDVELRCDPISGHTALYWYRQSLGQGLEFLIYFQGNSAPDKSGLPSDRFSAERTGGSVSTLTIQRTQQEDSAVYLCASSLGLGQGGETQYFGPGTRLLVL.

The chain uses TRBV29-1 and TRBJ2-7; possibly TRBD1 or TRBD2 for D (5 bases each). This CDR3 has 15 amino acids. The V gene lost 4 bases and the J gene lost 4 bases, with 20 bases spanning the gap. Germline V CDR1 and CDR2: SQVTM, ANQGSEA. CDR3 loop: CSVAQTVGDAYEQYV. Written as DNA, the CDR3 is TGCAGCGTTGCCCAGACAGTGGGGGACGCTTACGAGCAGTACGTC.

At least ten counts were recorded for this clonotype. The rearrangement links TRBV9 to TRBJ2-1, with D tentatively TRBD1 (6 bases). Trimming removed 5 bases from V and 3 bases from J, with 6 bases in between. The germline CDR1 and CDR2 sequences are SGDLS and YYNGEE. The CDR3 is 12 amino acids. Here the CDR3 DNA reads TGTGCCAGCAGGGACAGCTACAATGAGCAGTTCTTC. Encoded protein: CASRDSYNEQFF.

This clonotype was detected ten times or more. The chain joins TRBV4-2 to TRBJ1-1, with 10 nucleotides matching TRBD1. The CDR3 runs 13 residues. The V and J ends lost 5 bases and 6 bases, in that order; junction bases with no gene match: 3. Germline V lookup: CDR1 LGHNA, CDR2 YNFKEQ. The CDR3 DNA is TGTGCCAGCAGCATAGGACAGGGGGCTGAAGCTTTCTTT. This encodes CASSIGQGAEAFF.